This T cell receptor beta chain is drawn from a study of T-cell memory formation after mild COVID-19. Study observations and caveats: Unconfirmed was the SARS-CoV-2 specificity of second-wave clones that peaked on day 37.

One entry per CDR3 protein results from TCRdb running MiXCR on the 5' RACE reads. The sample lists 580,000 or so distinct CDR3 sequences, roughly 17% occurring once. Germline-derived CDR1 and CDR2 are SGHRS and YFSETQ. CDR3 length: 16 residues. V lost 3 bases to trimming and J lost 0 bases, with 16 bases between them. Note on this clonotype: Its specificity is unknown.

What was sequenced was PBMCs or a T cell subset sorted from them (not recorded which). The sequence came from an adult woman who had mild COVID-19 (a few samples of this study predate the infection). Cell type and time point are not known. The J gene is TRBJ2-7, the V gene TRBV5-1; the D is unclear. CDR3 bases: TGCGCCAGCAGCTCGGCGGACGTAACAAGCTCCTACGAGCAGTACTTC. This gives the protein CASSSADVTSSYEQYF.